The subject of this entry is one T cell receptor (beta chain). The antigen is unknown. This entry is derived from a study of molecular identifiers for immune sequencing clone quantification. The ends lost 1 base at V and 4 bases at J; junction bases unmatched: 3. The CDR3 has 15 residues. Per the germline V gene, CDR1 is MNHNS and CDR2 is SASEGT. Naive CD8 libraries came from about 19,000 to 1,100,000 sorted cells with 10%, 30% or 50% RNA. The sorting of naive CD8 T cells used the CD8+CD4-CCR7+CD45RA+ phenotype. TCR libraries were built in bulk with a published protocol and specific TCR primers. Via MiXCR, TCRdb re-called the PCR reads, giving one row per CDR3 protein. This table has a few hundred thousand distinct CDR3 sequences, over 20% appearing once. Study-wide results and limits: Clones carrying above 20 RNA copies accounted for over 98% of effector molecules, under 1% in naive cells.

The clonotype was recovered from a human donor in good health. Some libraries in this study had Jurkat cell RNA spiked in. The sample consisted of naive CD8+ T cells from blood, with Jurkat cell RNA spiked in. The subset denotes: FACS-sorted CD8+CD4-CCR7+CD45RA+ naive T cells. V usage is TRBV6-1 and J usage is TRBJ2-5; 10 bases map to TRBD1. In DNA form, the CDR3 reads TGTGCCAGCAGTGAAGGACAGGGGGCATCAGAGACCCAGTACTTC. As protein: CASSEGQGASETQYF.